Described below is a single TCR beta chain sequence and its context. Antigen unknown. V lost 0 bases, J lost 4 bases, and 6 bases stayed unmatched. CDR1 and CDR2 (germline): SGHNT, YYREEE (reference sequence). The CDR3 spans 16 residues. The data originate from a study of cytomegalovirus exposure and HLA in healthy donors. Study-wide background: The platform used for the 120 or so validation repertoires matched that of the approximately 670 first-cohort repertoires, a later analysis reported.

The validation cohort, a group of 100 to 150 subjects, included the donors and was separate from the roughly 670-subject first cohort. Measured with immunoSEQ multiplex PCR; TCRdb has only the in-frame clones, and not every one. This sample yields about 70,000 clones, of which approximately 94% are seen a single time; around 1.9% belongs to the top ten. Findings and caveats of the study: Reports indicated that the classifier achieved high specificity and sensitivity in diagnosing cytomegalovirus status. That first-cohort TCR clusters tended to co-occur in the roughly 110 validation repertoires was found in a later analysis.

The sequencing input was PBMCs. The chain carries TRBV5-4 and TRBJ2-1, with 8 bases identical to TRBD2. The TCR comes from a young woman in good health and CMV-seropositive. CDR3 sequence: CASSLGGLGSYNEQFF. Written as DNA, the CDR3 is TGTGCCAGCAGCTTGGGGGGACTAGGTTCGTACAATGAGCAGTTCTTC.